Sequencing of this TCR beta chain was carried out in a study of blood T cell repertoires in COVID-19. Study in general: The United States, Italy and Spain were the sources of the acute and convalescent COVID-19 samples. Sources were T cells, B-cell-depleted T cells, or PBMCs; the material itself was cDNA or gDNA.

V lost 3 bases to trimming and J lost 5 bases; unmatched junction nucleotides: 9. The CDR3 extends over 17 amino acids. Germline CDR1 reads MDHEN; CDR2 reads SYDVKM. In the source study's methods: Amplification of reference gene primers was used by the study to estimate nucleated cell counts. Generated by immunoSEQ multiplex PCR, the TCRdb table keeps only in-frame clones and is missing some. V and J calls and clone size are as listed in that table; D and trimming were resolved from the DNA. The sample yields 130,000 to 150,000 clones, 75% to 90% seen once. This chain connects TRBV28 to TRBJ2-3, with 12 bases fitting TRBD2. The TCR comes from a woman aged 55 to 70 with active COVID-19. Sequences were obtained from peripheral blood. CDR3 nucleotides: TGTGCCAGCAGTTTCTCCGGACTAGCGGGACTCGGAGATACGCAGTATTTT. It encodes CASSFSGLAGLGDTQYF. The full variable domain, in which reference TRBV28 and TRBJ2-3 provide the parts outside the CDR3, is DVKVTQSSRYLVKRTGEKVFLECVQDMDHENMFWYRQDPGLGLRLIYFSYDVKMKEKGDIPEGYSVSREKKERFSLILESASTNQTSMYLCASSFSGLAGLGDTQYFGPGTRLTVL.